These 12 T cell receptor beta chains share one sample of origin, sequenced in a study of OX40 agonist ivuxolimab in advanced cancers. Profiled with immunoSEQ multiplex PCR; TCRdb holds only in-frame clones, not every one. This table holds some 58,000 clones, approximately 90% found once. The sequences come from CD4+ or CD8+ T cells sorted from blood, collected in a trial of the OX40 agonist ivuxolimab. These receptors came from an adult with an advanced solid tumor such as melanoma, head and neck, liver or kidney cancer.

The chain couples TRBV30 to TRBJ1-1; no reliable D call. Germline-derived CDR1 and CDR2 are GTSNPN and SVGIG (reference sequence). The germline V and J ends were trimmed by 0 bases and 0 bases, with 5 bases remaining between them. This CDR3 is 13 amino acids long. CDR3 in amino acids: CAWSVHLNTEAFF. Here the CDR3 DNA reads TGTGCCTGGAGTGTACACCTGAACACTGAAGCTTTCTTT.

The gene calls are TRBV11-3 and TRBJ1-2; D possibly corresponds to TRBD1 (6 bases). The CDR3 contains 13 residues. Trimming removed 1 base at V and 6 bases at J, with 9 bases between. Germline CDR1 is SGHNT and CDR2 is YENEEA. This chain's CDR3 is CASSLGGADGYTF. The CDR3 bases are TGTGCCAGCAGCTTAGGGGGGGCGGATGGCTACACCTTC. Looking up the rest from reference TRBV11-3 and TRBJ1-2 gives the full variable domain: EAGVVQSPRYKIIEKKQPVAFWCNPISGHNTLYWYLQNLGQGPELLIRYENEEAVDDSQLPKDRFSAERLKGVDSTLKIQPAELGDSAVYLCASSLGGADGYTFGSGTRLTVV.

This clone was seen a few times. CDR3 nucleotides: TGTGCCTGGACCCTCGACAGGGCCTATGGCTACACCTTC. It is translated as CAWTLDRAYGYTF. This sequence joins TRBV30 and TRBJ1-2, with 7 bases identical to TRBD1. The CDR3 length is 13 residues. CDR1 is GTSNPN and CDR2 is SVGIG in the germline V gene (reference sequence). With V trimmed by 4 bases and J by 4 bases, 6 bases remained unmatched.

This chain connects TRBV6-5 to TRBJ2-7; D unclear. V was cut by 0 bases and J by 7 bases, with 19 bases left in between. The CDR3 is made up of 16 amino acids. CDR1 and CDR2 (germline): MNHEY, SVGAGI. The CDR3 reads CASSYSMSLPVGEQYF. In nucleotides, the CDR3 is TGTGCCAGCAGTTACTCGATGAGTCTCCCGGTAGGTGAGCAGTACTTC.

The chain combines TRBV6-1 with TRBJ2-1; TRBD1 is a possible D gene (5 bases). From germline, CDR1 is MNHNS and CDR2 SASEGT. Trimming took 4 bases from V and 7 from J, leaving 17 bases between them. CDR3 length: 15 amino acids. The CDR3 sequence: CASSATAQLGNEQFF. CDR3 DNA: TGTGCCAGCAGTGCGACAGCCCAGCTAGGAAATGAGCAGTTCTTC.

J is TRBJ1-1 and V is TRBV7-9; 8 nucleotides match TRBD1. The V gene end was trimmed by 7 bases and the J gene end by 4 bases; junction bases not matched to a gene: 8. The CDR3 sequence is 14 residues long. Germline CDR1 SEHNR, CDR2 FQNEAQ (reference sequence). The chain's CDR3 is CASIPGQASTEAFF. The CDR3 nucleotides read TGTGCCAGCATCCCGGGACAGGCGAGCACTGAAGCTTTCTTT.

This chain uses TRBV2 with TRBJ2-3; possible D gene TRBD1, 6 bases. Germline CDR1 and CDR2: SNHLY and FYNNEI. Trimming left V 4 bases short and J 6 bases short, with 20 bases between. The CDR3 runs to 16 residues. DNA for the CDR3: TGTGCCAGCAGTGCTCGACAGGCCATAAACTCTGATACGCAGTATTTT. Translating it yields CASSARQAINSDTQYF.

CDR3 in DNA: TGTGCCAGCTGGCGGTTAGGGGAGACCCAGTACTTC. Its translation is CASWRLGETQYF. V and J are TRBV27 and TRBJ2-5; D is unresolved. Germline loops: CDR1 MNHEY, CDR2 SMNVEV (reference sequence). The CDR3 consists of 12 residues. The V end lost 8 bases, the J end lost 5 bases, and 12 bases lay between the germline ends.

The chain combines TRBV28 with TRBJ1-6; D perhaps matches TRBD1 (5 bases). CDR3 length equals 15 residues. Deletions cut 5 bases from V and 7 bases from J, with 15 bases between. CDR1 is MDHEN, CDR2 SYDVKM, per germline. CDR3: CASSESRVANSPLHF. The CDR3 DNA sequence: TGTGCCAGCAGTGAGAGCAGGGTAGCCAATTCACCCCTCCACTTT.

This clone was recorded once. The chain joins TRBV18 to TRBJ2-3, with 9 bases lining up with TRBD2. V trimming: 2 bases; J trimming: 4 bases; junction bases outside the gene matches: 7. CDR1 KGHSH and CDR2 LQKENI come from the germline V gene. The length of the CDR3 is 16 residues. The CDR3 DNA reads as TGTGCCAGCTCACCAGGCGGGAGGGTATTCGCAGATACGCAGTATTTT. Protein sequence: CASSPGGRVFADTQYF.

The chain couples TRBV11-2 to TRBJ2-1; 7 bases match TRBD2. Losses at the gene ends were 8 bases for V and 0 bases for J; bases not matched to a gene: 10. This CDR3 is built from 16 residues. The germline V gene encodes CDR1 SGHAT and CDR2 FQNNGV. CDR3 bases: TGTGCCAGCGAACATGGGCGGGGGAGCTCCTACAATGAGCAGTTCTTC. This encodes CASEHGRGSSYNEQFF.

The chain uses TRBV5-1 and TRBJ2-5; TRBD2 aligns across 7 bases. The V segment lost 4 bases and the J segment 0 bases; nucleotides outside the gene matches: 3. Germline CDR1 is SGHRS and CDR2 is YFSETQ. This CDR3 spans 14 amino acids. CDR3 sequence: CASSGGRDQETQYF. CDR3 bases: TGCGCCAGCAGCGGGGGGAGGGACCAAGAGACCCAGTACTTC.